This TCR beta chain is drawn from a study of T cell repertoires in cytomegalovirus infection. Study-wide background: In the study, CMV epitopes included recently identified HLA-C-restricted and well-studied HLA-B-restricted ones. CMV infection plus the matching HLA type was flagged by public TCR beta signatures. Study-wide points: Summed frequency of shared TCR beta families picked out CMV carriers who also had the relevant HLA. HLA-C-restricted CMV clonotypes gave the most frequent clonotype in two of eight donors.

In TCRdb, the reads were re-called with MiXCR into one record per CDR3 protein. The top ten hold roughly 20% of the sample, which has hundreds of thousands of distinct CDR3 sequences, about 27% seen once. The CDR3 is made up of 14 amino acids. The germline CDR1 and CDR2 sequences are MDHEN and SYDVKM. The V gene lost 5 bases and the J gene lost 8 bases, with 15 bases spanning the gap. This clonotype was seen more than once but under ten times. Antigen specificity is unknown. The rearrangement joins TRBV28 to TRBJ1-4; D is ambiguous. The specimen comprised cultured PBMCs, sampled from culture after CMV antigen stimulation. The TCR originated in a human donor in good health (CMV status not recorded). Some clones in this sample may be carry-over from other donors' samples. CDR3 in DNA: TGTGCCAGCAGTACTGACCCGTTACGGGAAAAACTGTTTTTT. Its translation is CASSTDPLREKLFF.